This TCR beta chain was recovered during a study of blood T cell repertoires in COVID-19. The CDR3 is 13 amino acids. Trimming left V 5 bases short and J 4 bases short, with 11 bases between. CDR1 MNHEY and CDR2 SVGEGT come from the germline V gene. Original analysis: Cell counts per sample came from amplifying reference gene primers. Clones were read by immunoSEQ multiplex PCR, and TCRdb kept only the in-frame ones, dropping some. The V and J calls and clone size were taken over from that table, and D and trimming were inferred from the DNA. This table holds 20,000 to 25,000 clones, 70% to 90% found once.

The sequencing input was peripheral blood. The V and J genes are TRBV6-2 or TRBV6-3 and TRBJ1-2, with D perhaps TRBD1 (5 bases). This receptor was taken from a human donor in a cohort sampled during active COVID-19. The donor label of this sample is uncertain. CDR3 coding DNA: TGTGCCAGCAGTCAGGGATCTACCTATGGCTACACCTTC. Protein product: CASSQGSTYGYTF.